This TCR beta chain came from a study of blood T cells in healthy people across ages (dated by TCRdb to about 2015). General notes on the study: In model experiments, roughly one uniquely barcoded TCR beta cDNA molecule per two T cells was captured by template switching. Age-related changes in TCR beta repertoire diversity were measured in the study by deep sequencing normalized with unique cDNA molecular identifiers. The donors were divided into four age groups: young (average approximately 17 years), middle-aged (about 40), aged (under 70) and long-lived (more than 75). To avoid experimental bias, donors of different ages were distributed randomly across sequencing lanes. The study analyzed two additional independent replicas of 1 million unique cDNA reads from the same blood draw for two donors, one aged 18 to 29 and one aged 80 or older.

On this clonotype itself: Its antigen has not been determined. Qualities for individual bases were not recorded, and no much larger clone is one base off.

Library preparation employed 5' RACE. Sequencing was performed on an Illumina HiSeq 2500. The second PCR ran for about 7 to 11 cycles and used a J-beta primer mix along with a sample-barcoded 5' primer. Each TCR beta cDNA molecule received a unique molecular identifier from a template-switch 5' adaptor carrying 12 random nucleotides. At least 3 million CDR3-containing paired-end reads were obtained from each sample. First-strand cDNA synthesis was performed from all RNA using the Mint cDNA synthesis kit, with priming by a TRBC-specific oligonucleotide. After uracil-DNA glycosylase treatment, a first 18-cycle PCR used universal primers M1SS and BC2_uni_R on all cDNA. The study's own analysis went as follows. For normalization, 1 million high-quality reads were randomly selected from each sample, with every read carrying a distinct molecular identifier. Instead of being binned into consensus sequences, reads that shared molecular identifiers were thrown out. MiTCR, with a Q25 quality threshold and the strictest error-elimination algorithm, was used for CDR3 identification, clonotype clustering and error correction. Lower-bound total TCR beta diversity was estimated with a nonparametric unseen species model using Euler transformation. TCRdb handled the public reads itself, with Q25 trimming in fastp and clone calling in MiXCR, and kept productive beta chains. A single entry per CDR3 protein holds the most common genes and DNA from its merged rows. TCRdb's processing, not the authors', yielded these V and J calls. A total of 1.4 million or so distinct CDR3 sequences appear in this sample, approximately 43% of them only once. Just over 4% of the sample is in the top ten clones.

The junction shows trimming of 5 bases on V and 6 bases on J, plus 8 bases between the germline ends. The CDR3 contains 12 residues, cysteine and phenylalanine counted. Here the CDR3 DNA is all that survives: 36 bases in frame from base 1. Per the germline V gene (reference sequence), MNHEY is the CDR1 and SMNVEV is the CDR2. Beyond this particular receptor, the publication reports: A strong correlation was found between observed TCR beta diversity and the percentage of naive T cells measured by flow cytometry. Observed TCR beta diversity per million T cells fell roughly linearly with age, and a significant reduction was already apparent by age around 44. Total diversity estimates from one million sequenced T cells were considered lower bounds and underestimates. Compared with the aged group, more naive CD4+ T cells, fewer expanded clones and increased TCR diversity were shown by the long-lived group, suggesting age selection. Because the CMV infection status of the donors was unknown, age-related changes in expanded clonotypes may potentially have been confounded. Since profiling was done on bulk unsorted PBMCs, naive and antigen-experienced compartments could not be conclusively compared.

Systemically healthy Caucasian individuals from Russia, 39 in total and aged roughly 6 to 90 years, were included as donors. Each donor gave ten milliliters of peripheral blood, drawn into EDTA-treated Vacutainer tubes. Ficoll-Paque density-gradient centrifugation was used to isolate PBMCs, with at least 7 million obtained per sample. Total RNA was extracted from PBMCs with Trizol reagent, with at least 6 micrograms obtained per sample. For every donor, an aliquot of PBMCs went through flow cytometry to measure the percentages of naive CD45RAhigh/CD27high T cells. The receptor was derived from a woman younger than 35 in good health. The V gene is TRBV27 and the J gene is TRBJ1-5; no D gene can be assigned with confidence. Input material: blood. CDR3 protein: CASSPLGQPQHF. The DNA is TGTGCCAGCAGTCCTCTCGGTCAGCCCCAGCATTTT.